Each of the 20 T cell receptor beta chains below was sequenced from the same sample in a study of blood T cell repertoires in COVID-19. The method was immunoSEQ multiplex PCR; TCRdb's version includes in-frame clones alone and lacks a portion of them. The sample lists about 440,000 clones, 88% occurring once. The source material was peripheral blood. These receptor sequences come from a woman between 50 and 59 years old with COVID-19, enrolled during active disease.

V is TRBV4-1 and J is TRBJ1-5, with no clear D. Germline assignment: CDR1 MGHRA and CDR2 YSYEKL. This CDR3 spans 14 amino acids. The V and J ends lost 0 bases and 5 bases respectively, with 8 bases between them. The CDR3 DNA reads as TGCGCCAGCAGCCAAGACCCCTTATATCAGCCCCAGCATTTT. Translating it yields CASSQDPLYQPQHF.

This clone was seen just once. This chain links TRBV3-1 (or the pseudogene TRBV3-2) with TRBJ1-1; D remains ambiguous. V was shortened by 5 bases and J by 1 base, with 11 bases between the two germline ends. This CDR3 is 14 amino acids long. Per the germline V gene, CDR1 is LGHDT and CDR2 is YNNKEL (reference sequence). This CDR3 reads CASSATVSNTEAFF. The CDR3 region has the DNA TGTGCCAGCAGCGCTACAGTCTCGAACACTGAAGCTTTCTTT.

This chain links TRBV11-2 with TRBJ1-2, with unresolved D. The CDR3 extends over 17 amino acids. V was trimmed by 1 base and J by 5 bases, leaving 20 bases between them. The germline V gene has CDR1 SGHAT and CDR2 FQNNGV. The CDR3 region is CASSLVGPAPRPYGYTF. In DNA, the CDR3 is TGTGCCAGCAGCTTAGTAGGTCCAGCCCCTAGACCTTATGGCTACACCTTC. The full variable domain, in which reference TRBV11-2 and TRBJ1-2 provide the parts outside the CDR3, is EAGVAQSPRYKIIEKRQSVAFWCNPISGHATLYWYQQILGQGPKLLIQFQNNGVVDDSQLPKDRFSAERLKGVDSTLKIQPAKLEDSAVYLCASSLVGPAPRPYGYTFGSGTRLTVV.

The count of this clone is one. Mismatch with germline at one junction end may stem from a read error. The chain combines TRBV2 with TRBJ2-7; D is ambiguous. This CDR3 region has 10 residues. Germline values: CDR1 SNHLY, CDR2 FYNNEI. CDR3 sequence: CASRESNSLF. DNA of the CDR3: TGTGCCAGCAGGGAATCCAACAGCCTCTTC.

J is TRBJ1-5 and V is TRBV19; no firm D call. The CDR3 runs to 14 residues. Trimming pared 3 bases from V and 2 bases from J, leaving 8 bases between. From germline, CDR1 is LNHDA and CDR2 SQIVND (reference sequence). The CDR3, as DNA: TGTGCCAGTAGTATCGTGGCAGGCAATCAGCCCCAGCATTTT. Its protein product is CASSIVAGNQPQHF.

This clone was counted a few times. The chain couples TRBV5-1 to TRBJ1-1; D ambiguous. Trimming pared 3 bases from V and 4 bases from J, leaving 10 bases between. There are 13 residues in the CDR3. Germline loops: CDR1 SGHRS, CDR2 YFSETQ. The CDR3 reads CASSSPTTTEAFF. CDR3 nucleotides: TGCGCCAGCAGCTCGCCGACAACCACTGAAGCTTTCTTT.

CDR3 DNA: TGTGCCAGCACCTCTTCCCACCGGGGCTATGGCTACACCTTC. Its protein product is CASTSSHRGYGYTF. The J gene is TRBJ1-2, the V gene TRBV6-5; unclear D gene. Germline loops: CDR1 MNHEY, CDR2 SVGAGI. Trimming shortened V by 7 bases and J by 4 bases, and 16 bases separated the two germline ends. The CDR3 contains 14 residues.

The gene calls are TRBV30 and TRBJ2-7; perhaps TRBD2 as D (5 bases). V was clipped by 2 bases and J by 5 bases, with 10 bases between them. The CDR3 runs 12 residues. Germline CDR1 GTSNPN, CDR2 SVGIG (reference sequence). The CDR3 spells CAWSMSGNEQYF. The CDR3 DNA reads TGTGCCTGGAGTATGTCGGGGAACGAGCAGTACTTC.

This rearrangement joins TRBV27 to TRBJ1-1, with a tentative D call TRBD1 (6 bases). Germline assignment: CDR1 MNHEY and CDR2 SMNVEV (reference sequence). The CDR3 consists of 12 residues. The V and J ends lost 8 bases and 8 bases respectively, with 15 bases between them. Written as DNA, the CDR3 is TGTGCCAGCGGACAGCCGAATAGAGAAGCTTTCTTT. Translation: CASGQPNREAFF.

The chain is built from TRBV6-5 and TRBJ2-1, with 8 positions matching TRBD2. The CDR3 loop spans 16 amino acids. The ends lost 0 bases at V and 1 base at J; junction bases unmatched: 2. CDR1 is MNHEY, CDR2 SVGAGI, per germline. CDR3 protein: CASSYSSGGSYNEQFF. CDR3 coding DNA: TGTGCCAGCAGTTACTCGTCGGGGGGGTCCTACAATGAGCAGTTCTTC.

Only one count was recorded for this clone. The chain has TRBV7-2 and TRBJ1-5, with D hard to call. Germline V gives CDR1 SGHTA, CDR2 FQGNSA. V lost 4 bases and J lost 6, with 13 bases in between. This CDR3 contains 14 residues. The CDR3 bases are TGTGCCAGCAGCTCGGGGAGGGCAATTCAGCCCCAGCATTTT. Encoded protein: CASSSGRAIQPQHF.

The rearrangement links TRBV19 to TRBJ1-2; D is undetermined. This CDR3 is built from 16 residues. The ends were cut back, 3 bases at V and 4 bases at J, with 18 bases in the middle. Germline CDR1 reads LNHDA; CDR2 reads SQIVND (reference sequence). The CDR3 is CASSMNSRPYVYGYTF. CDR3 bases: TGTGCCAGTAGTATGAATAGCAGACCTTACGTCTATGGCTACACCTTC.

The rearrangement joins TRBV18 to TRBJ2-6, with D maybe TRBD1 (6 bases). The length of the CDR3 is 15 residues. V was clipped by 4 bases and J by 2 bases, with 9 bases between them. Germline V gene lookup returns CDR1 KGHSH and CDR2 LQKENI. For the CDR3, the DNA is TGTGCCAGCTCACTACAGGGTACTGGGGCCAACGTCCTGACTTTC. Translation: CASSLQGTGANVLTF.

The genes are TRBV19 and TRBJ1-1; 9 nucleotides agree with TRBD1. CDR1 is LNHDA, CDR2 SQIVND, per germline (reference sequence). V shed 4 bases and J 6 bases; nucleotides not matched to a gene: 6. The length of the CDR3 is 14 residues. The CDR3 coding sequence is TGTGCCAGTAGTACGGGACAGGGAATCGCTGAAGCTTTCTTT. Translation gives CASSTGQGIAEAFF.

The genes are TRBV28 and TRBJ1-1, with 7 nucleotides matching TRBD1. Germline CDR1 and CDR2: MDHEN and SYDVKM. There are 15 residues in the CDR3. V lost 4 bases to trimming and J lost 4 bases; unmatched junction nucleotides: 9. CDR3 loop: CASSSEQGGITEAFF. The DNA of the CDR3 is TGTGCCAGCAGTTCGGAGCAGGGGGGTATCACTGAAGCTTTCTTT. The full variable domain, completed using reference TRBV28 and TRBJ1-1, is DVKVTQSSRYLVKRTGEKVFLECVQDMDHENMFWYRQDPGLGLRLIYFSYDVKMKEKGDIPEGYSVSREKKERFSLILESASTNQTSMYLCASSSEQGGITEAFFGQGTRLTVV.

V and J are TRBV28 and TRBJ1-1; maybe TRBD1 (6 bases). V dropped 4 bases and J dropped 6 bases, with 18 bases sitting between them. CDR3 length equals 15 residues. Germline loops: CDR1 MDHEN, CDR2 SYDVKM. CDR3 residues: CASSSKAGALAEAFF. For the CDR3, the DNA is TGTGCCAGCAGTTCGAAGGCAGGGGCGCTAGCTGAAGCTTTCTTT.

This clone was seen once. The chain is built from TRBV4-2 and TRBJ1-5; D remains ambiguous. Trimming cost V 1 base and J 0 bases, with 13 bases left between them. This CDR3 is 17 amino acids long. Germline V CDR1 and CDR2: LGHNA, YNFKEQ. The DNA for the CDR3 is TGTGCCAGCAGCCAAGTAAGAGGTGAAGGTAGCAATCAGCCCCAGCATTTT. It yields the protein CASSQVRGEGSNQPQHF.

The chain has TRBV6-5 and TRBJ2-2, with TRBD2 matching over 12 bases. V trimming: 9 bases; J trimming: 4 bases; junction bases outside the gene matches: 3. Looked up from germline, CDR1 is MNHEY and CDR2 is SVGAGI. This CDR3 comprises 14 residues. The CDR3 sequence: CASPTSGGTGELFF. CDR3 bases: TGTGCCAGTCCGACTAGCGGGGGCACCGGGGAGCTGTTTTTT.

As DNA, the CDR3 is TGTGCCAGCAGCGTAGAACTTATCACTGAAGCTTTCTTT. This codes for CASSVELITEAFF. The rearrangement uses TRBV9 and TRBJ1-1, with no clear D. This CDR3 comprises 13 residues. V was trimmed by 0 bases and J by 4 bases, leaving 7 bases between them. Germline CDR1 is SGDLS and CDR2 is YYNGEE.

This clone was detected only once. J is TRBJ1-4 and V is TRBV5-1; D perhaps matches TRBD1 (5 bases). This CDR3 region has 14 residues. V lost 0 bases to trimming and J lost 8 bases, with 11 bases between them. The germline V gene encodes CDR1 SGHRS and CDR2 YFSETQ. CDR3 loop: CASSLGDSREKLFF. The CDR3 DNA sequence: TGCGCCAGCAGCTTGGGAGACAGTCGAGAAAAACTGTTTTTT.